Listed below are T cell receptor beta chains from one sample, sequenced in a study of somatic mutations in cytotoxic T cells in rheumatoid arthritis. The assay was immunoSEQ multiplex PCR, and TCRdb's table has in-frame clones only and misses some. The sample lists more than 20,000 clones, around 84% occurring once. Source material: CD8+ T cells sorted from blood. Receptor source: a woman aged 50 to 60 in good health. Both conserved end residues are part of each CDR3. The order of the fields is CDR3 length, V gene, J gene, D gene, clone size, CDR3 protein, CDR3 DNA. The D gene is left open where the match is weak. Where a row states a size, it is once, few, many or the class of an expanded clone; other rows omit it.

18,TRBV27,TRBJ2-3,NA,NA,CASSLLARDGLSTDTQYF,TGTGCCAGCAGTTTGCTCGCTCGGGACGGACTAAGCACAGATACGCAGTATTTT
16,TRBV11-3,TRBJ2-1,NA,few,CASSPLSDDSYNEQFF,TGTGCCAGCAGCCCCCTTAGCGACGACTCCTACAATGAGCAGTTCTTC
14,TRBV15,TRBJ2-7,NA,NA,CATSRAWETYEQYF,TGTGCCACCAGCAGAGCATGGGAAACCTACGAGCAGTACTTC
16,TRBV7-8,TRBJ2-3,TRBD2,NA,CASSPTSGGVGDTQYF,TGTGCCAGCAGCCCAACTAGCGGGGGTGTCGGCGATACGCAGTATTTT
16,TRBV28,TRBJ1-2,TRBD1,NA,CASSPLGEGANYGYTF,TGTGCCAGCAGTCCCCTGGGGGAGGGGGCGAACTATGGCTACACCTTC
17,TRBV7-9,TRBJ1-1,NA,NA,CASSLGLAGRVNTEAFF,TGTGCCAGCAGCCTAGGACTAGCGGGCAGGGTAAACACTGAAGCTTTCTTT
14,TRBV19,TRBJ2-7,NA,once,CASSPGASSYEQYF,TGTGCCAGTAGCCCCGGGGCCTCTTCCTACGAGCAGTACTTC
14,TRBV7-9,TRBJ2-1,TRBD1,NA,CATGRTGKYNEQFF,TGTGCCACCGGGCGGACAGGGAAATACAATGAGCAGTTCTTC
15,TRBV11-2,TRBJ1-6,TRBD1,NA,CASSLSVAGGESLHF,TGTGCCAGCAGCTTAAGTGTGGCAGGGGGAGAATCCCTCCACTTT
14,TRBV6-1,TRBJ1-1,TRBD1,NA,CASSGGTANTEAFF,TGTGCCAGCAGTGGAGGGACAGCGAACACTGAAGCTTTCTTT
14,TRBV11-2,TRBJ1-6,NA,NA,CASSLGGSNSPLHF,TGTGCCAGCAGCTTAGGGGGGTCAAATTCACCCCTCCACTTT
14,TRBV9,TRBJ2-5,NA,NA,CASSVAGAKETQYF,TGTGCCAGCAGCGTGGCGGGGGCGAAAGAGACCCAGTACTTC
15,TRBV5-6,TRBJ2-3,NA,NA,CASSVPWVGTDTQYF,TGTGCCAGCAGCGTACCGTGGGTCGGCACAGATACGCAGTATTTT
17,TRBV7-9,TRBJ2-1,TRBD2,NA,CASSQGAGGYAYNEQFF,TGTGCCAGCAGCCAAGGAGCGGGGGGGTACGCGTACAATGAGCAGTTCTTC
15,TRBV5-1,TRBJ1-5,NA,few,CASSIEGLLNQPQHF,TGCGCCAGCAGCATCGAGGGGCTCCTCAATCAGCCCCAGCATTTT
15,TRBV5-6,TRBJ2-1,TRBD2,NA,CASSFVAGAYNEQFF,TGTGCCAGCAGCTTTGTAGCGGGGGCGTACAATGAGCAGTTCTTC
14,TRBV18,TRBJ1-1,NA,NA,CASSPGRLNTEAFF,TGTGCCAGCTCACCAGGCAGGTTGAACACTGAAGCTTTCTTT
13,TRBV7-2,TRBJ2-7,NA,few,CASSVGGSYEQYF,TGTGCCAGCAGCGTCGGGGGTTCCTACGAGCAGTACTTC
15,TRBV19,TRBJ2-3,NA,NA,CASISVPGRGDTQYF,TGTGCCAGTATCTCGGTACCCGGGCGTGGAGATACGCAGTATTTT
17,TRBV28,TRBJ2-1,NA,NA,CASSFLQGGVIYNEQFF,TGTGCCAGCAGCTTCCTCCAAGGGGGAGTGATCTACAATGAGCAGTTCTTC
14,TRBV5-6,TRBJ1-2,NA,few,CASSLSGSNYGYTF,TGTGCCAGCAGCCTCAGTGGGAGTAACTATGGCTACACCTTC
16,TRBV21-1,TRBJ2-5,NA,NA,CASSNSPLGKQETQYF,TGTGCCAGCAGCAACAGCCCCCTAGGGAAGCAAGAGACCCAGTACTTC
15,TRBV9,TRBJ2-2,NA,NA,CASSVELKGTGELFF,TGTGCCAGCAGCGTAGAACTAAAGGGCACCGGGGAGCTGTTTTTT
12,TRBV10-2,TRBJ1-1,NA,NA,CASSQGGTEAFF,TGCGCCAGCAGTCAGGGAGGCACTGAAGCTTTCTTT
16,TRBV7-8,TRBJ2-5,NA,NA,CASSLTSREQIETQYF,TGTGCCAGCAGCTTAACAAGCCGGGAGCAGATCGAGACCCAGTACTTC
13,TRBV28,TRBJ1-2,TRBD1,once,CASGDRGLYGYTF,TGTGCCAGCGGGGACAGGGGGCTCTATGGCTACACCTTC
12,TRBV19,TRBJ1-2,TRBD1,NA,CASSPRTGEGTF,TGTGCCAGTAGTCCCCGGACAGGGGAAGGTACCTTC
15,TRBV6-5,TRBJ2-7,NA,NA,CASSYVPGASYEQYF,TGTGCCAGCAGTTACGTTCCAGGAGCCTCCTACGAGCAGTACTTC
12,TRBV11-2,TRBJ2-7,NA,NA,CASSPARNEQYF,TGTGCCAGCAGCCCAGCTCGAAACGAGCAGTACTTC
15,TRBV4-1,TRBJ2-2,NA,few,CASSARDDGSGELFF,TGCGCCAGCAGCGCCCGGGATGACGGTAGCGGGGAGCTGTTTTTT
15,TRBV6-5,TRBJ1-4,NA,NA,CASSYLRGFHEKLFF,TGTGCCAGCAGTTACCTGAGGGGTTTTCATGAAAAACTGTTTTTT
11,TRBV19,TRBJ1-3,NA,NA,CASTIGNTIYF,TGTGCCAGTACTATTGGAAACACCATATATTTT
15,TRBV27,TRBJ2-7,TRBD1,few,CASSLGTGGQFEQYF,TGTGCCAGCAGTTTAGGCACAGGGGGACAGTTCGAGCAGTACTTC
10,TRBV6-1,TRBJ1-2,NA,NA,CASNRDGYTF,TGTGCCAGCAACAGGGATGGCTACACCTTC
14,TRBV4-3,TRBJ1-4,NA,NA,CASSPDSSNEKLFF,TGCGCCAGCAGCCCGGACTCAAGTAATGAAAAACTGTTTTTT